Listed here are 5 T cell receptor beta chains from one sample, sequenced in a study of regulatory T cells in long-lasting Graves disease. The time point is: newly diagnosed GD, antithyroid drugs for less than 3 months. PBMCs provided the RNA from which the TCR library was made. HTBI primers from iRepertoire and Arm-PCR of CDR3 regions yielded the TCR beta libraries. TCRdb reanalysed the multiplex PCR reads using MiXCR and keeps one entry per CDR3 protein. The repertoire holds a few hundred thousand distinct CDR3 sequences, with 14% as singletons. The data also belong to a second study, concerning T cells in Graves' hyperthyroidism and ophthalmopathy.

The starting material was peripheral blood mononuclear cells (PBMCs), obtained at new diagnosis, from a patient treated with antithyroid drugs. Source of these receptors: a woman in her 50s with Graves disease.

This clonotype was seen ten or more times. V usage is TRBV2 and J usage is TRBJ2-7; perhaps D is TRBD1 or TRBD2 (5 bases each). The CDR3 loop spans 18 amino acids. Germline V gene sequence: CDR1 SNHLY, CDR2 FYNNEI. The V and J ends lost 0 bases and 6 bases respectively, with 24 bases between them. CDR3 in DNA: TGTGCCAGCAGTGAAGCGCCCGGGCTACCTCTGTTTGGGGGCGAGCAGTACTTC. Residues: CASSEAPGLPLFGGEQYF.

At least ten counts were recorded for this clonotype. This chain connects TRBV9 to TRBJ1-1, with 8 nucleotides matching TRBD1. CDR3 length: 17 amino acids. V lost 0 bases and J lost 0; bases outside the gene matches: 7. The germline V gene encodes CDR1 SGDLS and CDR2 YYNGEE. The CDR3 reads CASSVAGDRFLNTEAFF. DNA for the CDR3: TGTGCCAGCAGCGTAGCCGGGGACAGGTTTTTGAACACTGAAGCTTTCTTT.

This chain uses TRBV10-1 with TRBJ2-7; D unresolved. V was shortened by 0 bases and J by 6 bases, with 9 bases between the two germline ends. Per the germline V gene, CDR1 is WNHNN and CDR2 is SYGVQD (reference sequence). The CDR3 runs 13 residues. CDR3 sequence (DNA): TGCGCCAGCAGTGAGTCGATGGTCGGCGAGCAGTACTTC. Translated, it gives CASSESMVGEQYF.

The sample holds many counts of this clonotype. This chain links TRBV28 with TRBJ2-5; no clear D. Trimming took off 3 bases at V and 5 bases at J, with 22 bases between the two ends. This CDR3 has 17 residues. CDR1 and CDR2 from the germline V gene are MDHEN and SYDVKM. CDR3 protein: CASSLTLGRRPGETQYF. In DNA form, the CDR3 reads TGTGCCAGCAGTTTGACCCTAGGACGGCGCCCCGGGGAGACCCAGTACTTC.

This clonotype was seen more than once but under ten times. An end of the junction differs from the germline gene, which may be a read error. The chain couples TRBV28 to TRBJ2-6; TRBD1 agrees at 9 bases. Per the germline V gene, CDR1 is MDHEN and CDR2 is SYDVKM. This CDR3 contains 15 residues. DNA for the CDR3: TGTGCCAGCAATACAGGGGGCGCTGGGGCCAACATCCTGACTTTC. Residues: CASNTGGAGANILTF.